The rows below give T cell receptor beta chains drawn from one sample of a study of T cells in Graves' hyperthyroidism and ophthalmopathy. TCRdb re-derived calls from the multiplex PCR reads in MiXCR, one entry per CDR3 protein. The sample lists 600,000 or so distinct CDR3 sequences, 16% occurring once. The sample comprised blood. These receptors were obtained from a woman aged 25 to 39 with Graves' hyperthyroidism. The CDR3 runs from the conserved cysteine through the conserved F or W. A D gene is named only where the DNA matches it firmly. Expanded clones are given a class, and other clones once, few, many or no size at all.

J gene,V gene,D gene,clone size,CDR3 protein,CDR3 DNA
TRBJ2-7,TRBV13,TRBD2,many,CASTGREGLYEQYF,TGTGCCAGCACCGGGCGGGAGGGCCTCTACGAGCAGTACTTC
TRBJ2-2,TRBV6-1,TRBD2,NA,CASRSLAGGSTGELFF,TGTGCCAGCAGAAGCCTGGCGGGAGGATCCACCGGGGAGCTGTTTTTT
TRBJ2-7,TRBV18,TRBD1,NA,CASSTNQGASYYEQYF,TGTGCCAGCTCAACAAATCAGGGGGCGTCTTACTACGAGCAGTACTTC
TRBJ2-3,TRBV12-3/TRBV12-4,TRBD2,many,CASSGTSGRTSTDTQYF,TGTGCCAGCAGTGGGACTAGCGGGAGAACTAGCACAGATACGCAGTATTTT
TRBJ1-1,TRBV27,NA,NA,CASSFRGAAEAFF,TGTGCCAGCAGTTTCAGGGGCGCGGCCGAAGCTTTCTTT
TRBJ2-7,TRBV28,NA,many,CASNRGSREQYF,TGTGCCAGCAACCGGGGCTCCCGCGAGCAGTACTTC
TRBJ2-7,TRBV6-2/TRBV6-3,TRBD2,many,CASSSPGTSGYEQYF,TGTGCCAGCAGCTCACCCGGGACTAGCGGCTACGAGCAGTACTTC
TRBJ2-2,TRBV25-1,NA,NA,CASSPPLPTGELFF,TGTGCCAGCAGCCCTCCCCTCCCTACCGGGGAGCTGTTTTTT
TRBJ2-3,TRBV10-3,TRBD2,few,CAISGGERGDTQYF,TGTGCCATCAGCGGAGGAGAGCGGGGAGATACGCAGTATTTT
TRBJ2-7,TRBV11-2,NA,many,CASKGEIAVPTYEQYF,TGTGCCAGCAAAGGGGAAATAGCGGTTCCCACCTACGAGCAGTACTTC
TRBJ2-7,TRBV19,NA,few,CASSMTAKMAYEQYF,TGTGCCAGTAGTATGACAGCCAAGATGGCCTACGAGCAGTACTTC
TRBJ2-7,TRBV7-9,NA,NA,CASSHGQTTYEQYF,TGTGCCAGCAGCCACGGACAGACCACCTACGAGCAGTACTTC
TRBJ2-7,TRBV12-3/TRBV12-4,NA,many,CASSSGVRYEQYF,TGTGCCAGCAGTTCGGGGGTCCGCTACGAGCAGTACTTC
TRBJ2-7,TRBV5-6,NA,few,CASSLKGYSYEQYF,TGTGCCAGCAGCTTGAAGGGGTACTCCTACGAGCAGTACTTC
TRBJ1-1,TRBV13,NA,many,CASSGDQGLLNTEAFF,TGTGCCAGCAGCGGAGATCAGGGCTTGCTGAACACTGAAGCTTTCTTT
TRBJ2-1,TRBV6-1,TRBD2,many,CASSVAGYEQFF,TGTGCCAGCAGTGTAGCGGGATATGAGCAGTTCTTC
TRBJ2-1,TRBV2,NA,many,CASSQTGIFAGGNEQFF,TGTGCCAGCAGCCAGACAGGGATCTTCGCGGGAGGCAATGAGCAGTTCTTC
TRBJ2-7,TRBV6-2/TRBV6-3,NA,many,CASSYEGQRSSYEQYF,TGTGCCAGCAGTTACGAGGGGCAGAGAAGCTCCTACGAGCAGTACTTC
TRBJ1-1,TRBV5-1,NA,few,CASSLGVGGTEAFF,TGCGCCAGCAGCTTGGGGGTGGGAGGCACTGAAGCTTTCTTT
TRBJ2-2,TRBV3-1,TRBD2,few,CASGPDGTSLGRAGELFF,TGTGCCAGCGGCCCGGATGGGACTAGTCTTGGTCGGGCCGGGGAGCTGTTTTTT
TRBJ2-1,TRBV11-2,TRBD2,few,CASSLGILAGGNEQFF,TGTGCCAGCAGCTTAGGTATCCTAGCGGGAGGTAATGAGCAGTTCTTC
TRBJ2-7,TRBV5-5,NA,many,CASSFGQNYEQYF,TGTGCCAGCAGCTTCGGACAAAACTACGAGCAGTACTTC
TRBJ2-7,TRBV19,NA,many,CASSRVRDHSYEQYF,TGTGCCAGTAGCCGAGTCCGGGACCACTCCTACGAGCAGTACTTC
TRBJ1-5,TRBV12-5,NA,few,CASGLVLNRIGNQPQHF,TGTGCTAGTGGTTTGGTACTGAATAGGATCGGCAATCAGCCCCAGCATTTT
TRBJ2-1,TRBV5-6,TRBD2,NA,CASSPRPSGRNEQFF,TGTGCCAGCAGCCCCCGGCCTAGCGGGAGAAATGAGCAGTTCTTC
TRBJ2-6,TRBV6-5,TRBD2,many,CASSYMGGRALGANVLTF,TGTGCCAGCAGTTACATGGGCGGGAGGGCCTTAGGGGCCAACGTCCTGACTTTC
TRBJ2-1,TRBV20-1,TRBD2,NA,CSANIAGGRGVEQFF,TGCAGTGCTAATATAGCGGGAGGGCGGGGTGTTGAGCAGTTCTTC